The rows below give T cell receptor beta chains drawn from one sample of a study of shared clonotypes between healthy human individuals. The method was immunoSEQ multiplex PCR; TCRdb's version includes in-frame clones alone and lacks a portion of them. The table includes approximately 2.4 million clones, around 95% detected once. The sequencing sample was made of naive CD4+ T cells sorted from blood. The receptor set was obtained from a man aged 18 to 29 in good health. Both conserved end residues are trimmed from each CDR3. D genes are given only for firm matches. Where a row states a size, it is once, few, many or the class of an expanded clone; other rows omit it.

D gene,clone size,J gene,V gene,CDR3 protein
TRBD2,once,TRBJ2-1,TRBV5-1,ASSLVASGYNEQF
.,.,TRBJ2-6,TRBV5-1,ASSTTASGANVLT
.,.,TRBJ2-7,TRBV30,AWTERPGEQY
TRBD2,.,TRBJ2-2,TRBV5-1,ASSLEASGLTGELF
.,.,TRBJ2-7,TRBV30,AWSVQLGGEQY
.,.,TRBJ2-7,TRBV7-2,ASSLNGRKAGEQY
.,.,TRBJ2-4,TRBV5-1,ASSPTPSAPELAPY
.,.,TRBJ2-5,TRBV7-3,ASSLTGGETQY
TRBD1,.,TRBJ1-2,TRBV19,ASSSTGAPLDYGYT
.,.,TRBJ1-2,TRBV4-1,ASSQAAGASYT
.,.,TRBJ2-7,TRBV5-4,ASSLGGDHPYEQY
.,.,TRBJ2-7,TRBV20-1,SARALAEQY
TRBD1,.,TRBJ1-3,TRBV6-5,ASSSRGYGNTIY
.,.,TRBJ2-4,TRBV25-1,ASSEYKDWGNIQY
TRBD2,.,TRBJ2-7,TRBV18,ASSPAGGPESEQY
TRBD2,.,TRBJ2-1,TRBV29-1,SGTSGYPSYNEQF
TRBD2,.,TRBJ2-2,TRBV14,ASSHKLAGGRRANTGELF
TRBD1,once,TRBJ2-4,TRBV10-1,ASSSGQGDKNIQY
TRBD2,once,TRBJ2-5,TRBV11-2,ASSLDIAGAPGAQY
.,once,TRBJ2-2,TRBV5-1,ASSLTETGELF
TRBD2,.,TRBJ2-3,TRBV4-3,ASSRLAGGSPDTQY
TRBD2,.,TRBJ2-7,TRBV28,ASSSTGTTYEQY
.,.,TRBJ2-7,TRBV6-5,ASTSVVGTYEQY